This TCR beta chain was identified during a study of chronic HIV infection and antiretroviral therapy. The CDR3 is made up of 16 amino acids. Germline loops: CDR1 SQVTM, CDR2 ANQGSEA. The V gene end was trimmed by 3 bases and the J gene end by 7 bases; junction bases not matched to a gene: 13. MiXCR, run by TCRdb on the 5' RACE reads, gives a single entry per CDR3 protein. The sample lists under 55,000 distinct CDR3 sequences, about 20% occurring once. This clonotype originated in an adult who had HIV and had not received antiretroviral therapy, or was an uninfected healthy control (not recorded which). This rearrangement joins TRBV29-1 to TRBJ2-1, with TRBD2 identical over 9 bases. The specimen was peripheral blood. The CDR3, as DNA: TGCAGCGTTGAGGGTCTAGCGGGAAAGCTTGGGAATGAGCAGTTCTTC. Its translation is CSVEGLAGKLGNEQFF.